This entry lists 18 T cell receptor beta chains sequenced from one sample in a study of blood T cell repertoires in COVID-19. The repertoire was sequenced with immunoSEQ multiplex PCR; TCRdb's copy has only in-frame clones and lacks some. Of about 74,000 clones in the sample, about 80% were seen once. Material for sequencing was peripheral blood. Receptors were obtained from a human donor in a cohort sampled during active COVID-19.

The chain has TRBV21-1 and TRBJ1-2; the table's D call TRBD1 went unverified against the DNA. TRBV21-1 is a recognized pseudogene. This CDR3 region has 15 residues. The CDR3 spells CATESEEQGNYGYTF. DNA of the CDR3: TGTGCCACCGAATCCGAGGAACAGGGTAACTATGGCTACACCTTC.

The chain couples TRBV19 to TRBJ1-2; D call uncertain. V was shortened by 3 bases and J by 7 bases, with 6 bases between the two germline ends. This CDR3 is built from 11 residues. Germline CDR1 and CDR2: LNHDA and SQIVND (reference sequence). The CDR3 spells CASSIYSGYTF. In nucleotides, the CDR3 is TGTGCCAGTAGTATCTACAGTGGCTACACCTTC.

This chain connects TRBV11-2 to TRBJ2-1; maybe TRBD1 (6 bases). This CDR3 contains 12 residues. Germline V gene data show CDR1 as SGHAT and CDR2 as FQNNGV. V lost 5 bases and J lost 15, with 17 bases in between. CDR3 sequence (DNA): TGTGCCAGCAGCCCCAACCGACAGGTCGGGTTCTTC. Encoded protein: CASSPNRQVGFF.

V usage is TRBV11-1 and J usage is TRBJ2-5; tentative D call: TRBD1 (6 bases). Germline values: CDR1 SGHAT, CDR2 FQDESV (reference sequence). V was cut by 1 base and J by 4 bases, with 10 bases left in between. This CDR3 spans 14 amino acids. CDR3 coding DNA: TGTGCCAGCAGCTTAGAGGACAGAGGAGAGACCCAGTACTTC. Its translation: CASSLEDRGETQYF.

The chain links TRBV18 to TRBJ2-6; tentatively, D is TRBD1 (6 bases). V lost 1 base, J lost 0 bases, and 13 bases lay in between. The CDR3 sequence is 18 residues long. From germline, CDR1 is KGHSH and CDR2 LQKENI. CDR3 residues: CASSPQGNRVSGANVLTF. The CDR3 coding sequence is TGTGCCAGCTCACCACAGGGGAACAGGGTCTCTGGGGCCAACGTCCTGACTTTC.

The CDR3 coding sequence is TGTGCCAGCAGTGCGGGGGGGAACACTGAAGCTTTCTTT. The encoded protein is CASSAGGNTEAFF. V gene TRBV25-1 combines with J gene TRBJ1-1; possibly TRBD1 for D (5 bases). Germline loops: CDR1 MGHDK, CDR2 SYGVNS. There are 13 residues in the CDR3. V was trimmed by 4 bases and J by 1 base, leaving 7 bases between them.

The chain joins TRBV7-3 to TRBJ2-2; D is possibly TRBD2 (6 bases). The CDR3 loop spans 16 amino acids. Germline V gene lookup returns CDR1 SGHTA and CDR2 FQGTGA. Trimming removed 5 bases at V and 0 bases at J, with 13 bases between. The CDR3, as DNA: TGTGCCAGCAGCATAAAACCGGGAGCGAACACCGGGGAGCTGTTTTTT. It specifies CASSIKPGANTGELFF.

The V call is TRBV9, the J call TRBJ2-3; 7 nucleotides agree with TRBD2. Germline CDR1 is SGDLS and CDR2 is YYNGEE. The CDR3 extends over 14 amino acids. V was pared by 2 bases and J by 3 bases, with 3 bases of the junction left unmatched. CDR3 bases: TGTGCCAGCAGCGTTAGGCGGGAGACAGATACGCAGTATTTT. As protein: CASSVRRETDTQYF.

The chain has TRBV19 and TRBJ1-2; TRBD1 agrees at 7 bases. The germline gives CDR1 LNHDA, CDR2 SQIVND (reference sequence). The CDR3 spans 16 residues. V was clipped by 5 bases and J by 3 bases; unmatched bases: 12. CDR3 nucleotide sequence: TGTGCCAGTAGTCTCACACACCGACAGGGCCACTATGGCTACACCTTC. Protein product: CASSLTHRQGHYGYTF.

The V gene is TRBV18, the J gene TRBJ2-1, with 7 positions matching TRBD2. The CDR3 contains 15 residues. CDR1 is KGHSH and CDR2 is LQKENI in the germline V gene. J gave up 4 bases and V 2 bases, and 5 bases lay outside the gene matches. CDR3 loop: CASSPTTSDYNEQFF. CDR3 bases: TGTGCCAGCTCACCAACTACTAGCGATTACAATGAGCAGTTCTTC.

The chain uses TRBV6-2 or TRBV6-3 and TRBJ2-3; D unresolved. CDR1 and CDR2 (germline): MNHEY, SVGEGT. V gave up 2 bases and J gave up 0 bases, with 6 bases separating them. The CDR3 contains 14 residues. The CDR3 is CASSYGRSTDTQYF. The CDR3 DNA follows: TGTGCCAGCAGTTACGGCAGAAGCACAGATACGCAGTATTTT.

The rearrangement links TRBV4-3 to TRBJ1-2; D possibly corresponds to TRBD1 (5 bases). The CDR3 totals 14 residues. Trimming removed 3 bases at V and 7 bases at J, with 15 bases between. Germline V gene data show CDR1 as LGHNA and CDR2 as YSLEER. CDR3: CASSQGGVLGGYTF. The DNA for the CDR3 is TGCGCCAGCAGCCAGGGGGGGGTTCTTGGTGGCTACACCTTC.

CDR3 coding DNA: TGTGCCAGCAGCACTGGGACAGGTCGAGGCTACACCTTC. Translated, it gives CASSTGTGRGYTF. The chain is built from TRBV9 and TRBJ1-2; 8 bases match TRBD1. Germline assignment: CDR1 SGDLS and CDR2 YYNGEE. The CDR3 is 13 residues long. V dropped 4 bases and J dropped 8; count of bases not matched to a gene: 7.

The chain is built from TRBV7-3 and TRBJ2-1; 15 nucleotides agree with TRBD2. Unmatched junction bases numbered 8, after V lost 5 bases and J lost 9 bases. CDR1 is SGHTA and CDR2 is FQGTGA in the germline V gene. The CDR3 is 16 residues long. CDR3: CASSPGLAGGVGEQFF. The CDR3 nucleotides are TGTGCCAGCAGCCCCGGACTAGCGGGAGGGGTTGGTGAGCAGTTCTTC.

This clone came up once. The J gene is TRBJ2-7, the V gene TRBV5-1; tentative D call: TRBD1 (5 bases). The CDR3 covers 15 residues. Germline V gene sequence: CDR1 SGHRS, CDR2 YFSETQ. Trimming stripped 0 bases from V and 2 bases from J, with 12 bases between. The CDR3 sequence: CASSLAGQNTYEQYF. The CDR3 DNA sequence: TGCGCCAGCAGCTTGGCAGGGCAGAATACCTACGAGCAGTACTTC.

The chain joins TRBV2 to TRBJ2-2; the D is unclear. Germline V lookup: CDR1 SNHLY, CDR2 FYNNEI. Trimming took 6 bases from V and 4 from J, leaving 12 bases between them. This CDR3 has 14 residues. The CDR3: CASRKKVGTGELFF. CDR3 in DNA: TGTGCCAGCAGGAAGAAAGTCGGCACCGGGGAGCTGTTTTTT.

The chain is built from TRBV7-2 and TRBJ1-4; a weak D match, TRBD1 (5 bases). The germline CDR1 and CDR2 sequences are SGHTA and FQGNSA. V lost 1 base to trimming and J lost 3 bases, with 12 bases between them. CDR3 length: 16 amino acids. The CDR3 region is CASSLVAGVANEKLFF. CDR3 DNA: TGTGCCAGCAGCTTAGTGGCGGGGGTGGCTAATGAAAAACTGTTTTTT.

CDR3 sequence: CASGLQGIGELFF. In DNA, the CDR3 is TGTGCTAGTGGTTTGCAGGGGATCGGGGAGCTGTTTTTT. V usage is TRBV12-5 and J usage is TRBJ2-2, with D possibly TRBD1 on 6 matching bases. This CDR3 has 13 amino acids. The V and J ends lost 2 bases and 7 bases respectively, with 8 bases between them. Germline V gene sequence: CDR1 LGHNT, CDR2 FRNRAP.